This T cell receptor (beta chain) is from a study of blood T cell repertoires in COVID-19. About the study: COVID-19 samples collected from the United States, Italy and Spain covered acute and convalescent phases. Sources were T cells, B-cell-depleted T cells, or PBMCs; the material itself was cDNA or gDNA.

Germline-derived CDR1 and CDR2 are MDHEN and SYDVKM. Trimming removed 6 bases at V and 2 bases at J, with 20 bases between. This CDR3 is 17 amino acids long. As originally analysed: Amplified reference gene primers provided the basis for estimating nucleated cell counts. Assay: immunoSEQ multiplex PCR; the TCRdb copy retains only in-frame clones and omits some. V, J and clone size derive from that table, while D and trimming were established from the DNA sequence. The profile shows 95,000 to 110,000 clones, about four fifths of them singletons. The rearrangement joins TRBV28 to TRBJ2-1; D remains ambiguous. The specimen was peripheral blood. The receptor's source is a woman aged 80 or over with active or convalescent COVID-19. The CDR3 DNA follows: TGTGCCAGCAGGATACGTGTGACTCTTCCCGCCTACAATGAGCAGTTCTTC. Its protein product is CASRIRVTLPAYNEQFF.